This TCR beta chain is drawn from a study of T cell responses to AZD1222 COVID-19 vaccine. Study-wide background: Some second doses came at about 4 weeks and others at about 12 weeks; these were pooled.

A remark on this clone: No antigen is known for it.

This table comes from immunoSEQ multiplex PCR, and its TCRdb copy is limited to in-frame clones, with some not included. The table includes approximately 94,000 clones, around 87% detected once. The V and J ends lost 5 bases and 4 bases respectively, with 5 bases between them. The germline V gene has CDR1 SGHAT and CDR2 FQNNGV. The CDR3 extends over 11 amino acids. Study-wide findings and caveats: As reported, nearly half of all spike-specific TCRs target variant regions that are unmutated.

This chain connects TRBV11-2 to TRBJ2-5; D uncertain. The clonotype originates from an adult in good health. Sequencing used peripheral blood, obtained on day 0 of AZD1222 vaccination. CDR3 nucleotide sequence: TGTGCCAGCAGCCCCACAGAGACCCAGTACTTC. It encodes CASSPTETQYF.